The T cell receptor beta chain under discussion was sequenced for a study of blood T cell repertoires in COVID-19. The wider study: Samples of COVID-19 (acute and convalescent) were obtained from the United States, Italy and Spain. The analysed material was cDNA or gDNA that came from T cells, B-cell-depleted T cells, or PBMCs.

This clone was seen a handful of times. The V gene end was trimmed by 3 bases and the J gene end by 0 bases; junction bases not matched to a gene: 11. The germline CDR1 and CDR2 sequences are MGHRA and YSYEKL. This CDR3 contains 18 residues. Per the original data handling: The assay estimated nucleated cells by amplifying reference gene primers. Libraries were prepared by immunoSEQ multiplex PCR; TCRdb keeps only in-frame clonotypes and omits some of them. V and J calls plus clone size are reproduced from that table; the DNA served to infer D and trimming. The sample comprises about 240,000 clones, about 88% of which are singletons, and about 7.6% rests with the top ten.

The genes are TRBV4-1 and TRBJ2-1, with 7 nucleotides matching TRBD1. Material: peripheral blood. This sequence was found in a woman aged 70-85 years with active or convalescent COVID-19. CDR3 in amino acids: CASSHHYRGHYSYNEQFF. Here the CDR3 DNA reads TGCGCCAGCAGCCACCACTATAGGGGGCACTACTCCTACAATGAGCAGTTCTTC.